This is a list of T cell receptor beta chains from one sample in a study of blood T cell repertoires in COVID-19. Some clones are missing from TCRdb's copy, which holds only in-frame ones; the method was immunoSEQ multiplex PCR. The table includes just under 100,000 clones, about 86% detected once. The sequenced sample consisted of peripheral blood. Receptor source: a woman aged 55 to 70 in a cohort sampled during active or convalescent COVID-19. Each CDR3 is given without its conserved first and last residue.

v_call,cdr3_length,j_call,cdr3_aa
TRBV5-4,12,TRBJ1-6,ASSPTGGDSPLH
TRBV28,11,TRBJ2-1,ASSFRLADEQF
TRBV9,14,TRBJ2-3,ASSVGGSGSTDTQY
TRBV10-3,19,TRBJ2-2,AISERQPKSGLAVLTGELF
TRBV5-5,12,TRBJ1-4,ASSLGQGAEKLF
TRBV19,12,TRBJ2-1,ASSNGGRGNEQF
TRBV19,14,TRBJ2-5,ASSPIGTGLQETQY
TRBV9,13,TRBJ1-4,ASSAGLTTNEKLF
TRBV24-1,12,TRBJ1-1,ATSDFNNNTEAF
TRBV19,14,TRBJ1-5,ASSPSGVYSNQPQH
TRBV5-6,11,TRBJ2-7,ASSLGQNYEQY
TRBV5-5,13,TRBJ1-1,ASSFSHGVFTEAF
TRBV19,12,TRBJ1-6,ASSGAGRGSPLH
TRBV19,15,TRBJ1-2,ASSTRPGTGERRGYT
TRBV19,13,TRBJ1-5,ASSISGTVNQPQH
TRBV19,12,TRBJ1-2,ASSIVTGNYGYT
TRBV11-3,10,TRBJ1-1,ASSLRQGEAF
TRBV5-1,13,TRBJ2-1,ASSLGWARYGEQF
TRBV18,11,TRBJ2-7,ASSPQTTYEQY
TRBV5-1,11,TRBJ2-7,ASSLAVRDEQY
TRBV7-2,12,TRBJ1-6,ASSTRGGNSPLH
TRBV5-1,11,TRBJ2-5,ASSTSSQETQY
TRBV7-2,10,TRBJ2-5,ASSFRDETQY
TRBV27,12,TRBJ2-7,ASSLNPLSYEQY
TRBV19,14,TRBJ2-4,ASSISGAEAKNIQY
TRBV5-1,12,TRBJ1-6,ASSPGTGGSPLH
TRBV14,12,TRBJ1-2,ASSRDRGTYGYT
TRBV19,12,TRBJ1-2,ASSIVPGNYGYT
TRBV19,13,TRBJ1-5,ASSEAGARNQPQH
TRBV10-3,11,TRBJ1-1,AISVTGNTEAF
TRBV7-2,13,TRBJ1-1,ASSPTPTGNTEAF
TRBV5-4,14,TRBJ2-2,ASSLYRGVNTGELF
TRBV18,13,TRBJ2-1,ASSAGLAGDNEQF
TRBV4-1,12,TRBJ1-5,ASSQGGPNQPQH
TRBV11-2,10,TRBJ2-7,ASSLGDSLFY
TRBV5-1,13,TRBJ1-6,ASSLEGPNNSPLH
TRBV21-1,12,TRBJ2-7,ASSKGRTFYEQY
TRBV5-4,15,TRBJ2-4,ASSLATGGGAKNIQY
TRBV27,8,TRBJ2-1,ASSGRGLF
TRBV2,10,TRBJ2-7,ASPGGGSEQY
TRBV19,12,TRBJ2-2,ASSIAQNTGELF
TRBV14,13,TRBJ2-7,ASSPQGAGAYEQY
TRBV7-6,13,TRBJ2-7,ASSLDRGISHEQY
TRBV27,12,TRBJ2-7,ASRPRGVTYEQY
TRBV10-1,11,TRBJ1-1,ASSESARTEAF
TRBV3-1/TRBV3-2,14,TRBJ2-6,ASSQERSSGANVLT